This T cell receptor beta chain is drawn from a study of T cells in Graves' hyperthyroidism and ophthalmopathy. As concerns this clonotype: At one boundary the junction diverges from the germline segment, which might be a read error.

The CDR3 extends over 17 amino acids. Germline CDR1 ENHRY, CDR2 SYGVKD. RNA transcripts yielded amplified TCR beta CDR3 regions. Initially, a first-round RT-PCR of the TCR CDR3 employed the HTBI primer set. Each CDR3 protein is one row after TCRdb ran MiXCR on the multiplex PCR reads. The sample consists of hundreds of thousands of distinct CDR3 sequences, roughly a third of them appearing once. Uncontrolled infections, other autoimmune diseases, pregnancy or lactation led to exclusion of patients. Each diagnosis was grounded in clinical symptoms, serum thyroxine and TRAb, thyroid ultrasound, and orbital computed tomography. The PBMCs were sourced from fresh peripheral blood (around 9.9 ml).

The chain has TRBV10-3 and TRBJ1-2, with TRBD1 as a possible D gene (5 bases). This TCR was recovered from a woman aged 40-49 years with Graves' hyperthyroidism. Sequenced sample: blood. The CDR3 spells CASSEATRAGVIYGYTF. DNA of the CDR3: TGTGCCAGCAGTGAAGCGACCAGGGCAGGAGTAATCTATGGCTACACCTTC.